These 22 T cell receptor beta chains share one sample of origin, sequenced in a study of blood T cells in healthy people across ages. Alongside a J-beta primer mix, a sample-barcoded 5' primer served in a second PCR lasting roughly 6 to 12 cycles. TCRdb reprocessed the 5' RACE reads via MiXCR and lists one record per CDR3 protein. This table holds 1.5 million to 1.9 million distinct CDR3 sequences, about 45% found once. Material: blood. Every receptor here comes from a woman under 30 in good health.

The chain carries TRBV20-1 and TRBJ2-7; 13 bases match TRBD2. CDR1 is DFQATT and CDR2 is SNEGSKA in the germline V gene (reference sequence). The CDR3 is 16 amino acids. V dropped 1 base and J dropped 3; count of bases not matched to a gene: 6. The CDR3 is CSARGGLAGHNYEQYF. The DNA for the CDR3 is TGCAGTGCTAGAGGGGGACTAGCGGGGCACAACTACGAGCAGTACTTC.

The chain couples TRBV20-1 to TRBJ1-2; 11 bases align to TRBD1. Germline trimming cut 6 bases from V and 5 bases from J; bases unmatched to any gene: 5. From germline, CDR1 is DFQATT and CDR2 SNEGSKA (reference sequence). This CDR3 contains 13 residues. The CDR3: CSAWDRGFYGYTF. DNA for the CDR3: TGCAGTGCCTGGGACAGGGGGTTTTATGGCTACACCTTC.

V and J are TRBV12-3 or TRBV12-4 and TRBJ2-5, with D unresolved. The CDR3 loop spans 17 amino acids. Trimming stripped 4 bases from V and 0 bases from J, with 18 bases between. The CDR3 DNA sequence: TGTGCCAGCAGTTGGTCCATGGTAGCTGGGGACCAAGAGACCCAGTACTTC. Residues: CASSWSMVAGDQETQYF.

V and J are TRBV6-2 or TRBV6-3 and TRBJ2-2, with TRBD2 identical over 11 bases. The CDR3 contains 17 residues. Germline CDR1 reads MNHEY; CDR2 reads SVGEGT. V gave up 7 bases and J gave up 6 bases; unmatched junction bases: 13. In DNA, the CDR3 is TGTGCCAGCAATCAAATGACTAGCGGGGAAGCCTCCGGGGAGCTGTTTTTT. Encoded protein: CASNQMTSGEASGELFF.

This chain uses TRBV12-3 or TRBV12-4 with TRBJ1-5; D may be TRBD1 (6 bases). The length of the CDR3 is 13 residues. Trimming removed 7 bases at V and 3 bases at J, with 10 bases between. Here the CDR3 reads CASTGTSNQPQHF. CDR3 nucleotide sequence: TGTGCCAGCACCGGGACATCCAATCAGCCCCAGCATTTT.

This clonotype was detected only a few times. The V gene is TRBV4-1, the J gene TRBJ1-4, with D tentatively TRBD1 (6 bases). V gave up 0 bases and J gave up 8 bases, with 19 bases separating them. The CDR3 contains 17 residues. The germline CDR1 and CDR2 sequences are MGHRA and YSYEKL. This CDR3 reads CASSQESHGGRFEKLFF. CDR3 nucleotide sequence: TGCGCCAGCAGCCAAGAGAGCCACGGGGGCCGGTTCGAAAAACTGTTTTTT.

The table lists this clonotype with a count of one. This chain uses TRBV6-5 with TRBJ1-1, with D unresolved. This CDR3 contains 16 residues. CDR1 and CDR2 from the germline V gene are MNHEY and SVGAGI. The V end was cut by 0 bases, the J end by 4 bases, with 15 bases between. The chain's CDR3 is CASSYSSVTWSTEAFF. CDR3 bases: TGTGCCAGCAGTTACTCGAGCGTGACATGGAGCACTGAAGCTTTCTTT.

This clonotype was seen only a few times. The rearrangement links TRBV20-1 to TRBJ2-7, with D perhaps assigned TRBD1 or TRBD2 (7 bases each). The closer fit of TRBJ2-5 to the DNA end suggests the J call may be wrong. Germline CDR1 is DFQATT and CDR2 is SNEGSKA (reference sequence). The CDR3 contains 12 residues. The CDR3 region has the DNA TGCAGTGCTCCAGGGGGGGGACAGACCCAGTACTTC. Protein: CSAPGGGQTQYF.

The V and J genes are TRBV12-3 or TRBV12-4 and TRBJ1-2; TRBD1 aligns across 11 bases. The CDR3 runs to 16 residues. Trimming took 6 bases from V and 3 from J; bases not matched to a gene: 9. The CDR3 coding sequence is TGTGCCAGCAGCCAGCTATGGACAGGGGGCGACTATGGCTACACCTTC. This codes for CASSQLWTGGDYGYTF.

This CDR3 is CASSENPGAGTEAFF. CDR3 DNA: TGTGCCAGCAGCGAGAATCCGGGGGCTGGCACTGAAGCTTTCTTT. This rearrangement joins TRBV5-6 to TRBJ1-1; perhaps TRBD1 as D (6 bases). Germline lookup yields CDR1 SGHDT and CDR2 YYEEEE. The germline V and J ends were trimmed by 4 bases and 4 bases, with 17 bases remaining between them. The CDR3 is 15 residues long. Full variable domain (outside the CDR3, taken from reference TRBV5-6 and TRBJ1-1): DAGVTQSPTHLIKTRGQQVTLRCSPKSGHDTVSWYQQALGQGPQFIFQYYEEEERQRGNFPDRFSGHQFPNYSSELNVNALLLGDSALYLCASSENPGAGTEAFFGQGTRLTVV.

V usage is TRBV4-2 and J usage is TRBJ2-7; D may be TRBD1 (6 bases). There are 17 residues in the CDR3. The V and J ends lost 1 base and 0 bases respectively, with 16 bases between them. Germline CDR1 is LGHNA and CDR2 is YNFKEQ. For the CDR3, the DNA is TGTGCCAGCAGCCAAGTAGGGACATATGATAGCTCCTACGAGCAGTACTTC. It yields the protein CASSQVGTYDSSYEQYF.

The V gene is TRBV18, the J gene TRBJ2-1; no clear D. Germline-derived CDR1 and CDR2 are KGHSH and LQKENI. Trimming took off 4 bases at V and 4 bases at J, with 14 bases between the two ends. The CDR3 has 15 amino acids. The CDR3 here is CASSQSGPTYNEQFF. The CDR3 DNA sequence: TGTGCCAGCTCACAATCCGGGCCGACATACAATGAGCAGTTCTTC.

The rearrangement joins TRBV2 to TRBJ1-1; weak D call: TRBD1 (5 bases). Per the germline V gene, CDR1 is SNHLY and CDR2 is FYNNEI. The CDR3 spans 14 residues. V was trimmed by 2 bases and J by 2 bases, leaving 9 bases between them. The CDR3 bases are TGTGCCAGCAGTGAAACCAGGGTAAACACTGAAGCTTTCTTT. It translates to CASSETRVNTEAFF.

The chain links TRBV15 to TRBJ2-5, with a weak D call TRBD1 (7 bases). V shed 6 bases and J shed 4 bases, with 12 bases lying between them. Per the germline V gene, CDR1 is LNHNV and CDR2 is YYDKDF (reference sequence). The CDR3 runs 13 residues. CDR3 sequence (DNA): TGTGCCACCAGTGGGCAGGGGGGAGAGACCCAGTACTTC. This translates into CATSGQGGETQYF. The whole variable domain, remainder taken from reference TRBV15 and TRBJ2-5, is DAMVIQNPRYQVTQFGKPVTLSCSQTLNHNVMYWYQQKSSQAPKLLFHYYDKDFNNEADTPDNFQSRRPNTSFCFLDIRSPGLGDTAMYLCATSGQGGETQYFGPGTRLLVL.

Note on this clonotype: Sequence at one end of the junction differs from germline and may be a read error. The chain links TRBV24-1 to TRBJ2-3, with 13 bases identical to TRBD2. CDR1 is KGHDR, CDR2 SFDVKD, per germline. The CDR3 consists of 16 residues. The CDR3 bases are TGTGCCACCGGTGATGGGACTAGCGGGGTTACAGATACGCAGTATTTT. This codes for CATGDGTSGVTDTQYF.

The chain carries TRBV10-3 and TRBJ2-2; the D gene could be TRBD1 or TRBD2 (6 bases each). Trimming cost V 3 bases and J 7 bases, with 12 bases left between them. This CDR3 is built from 14 residues. CDR1 and CDR2 (germline): ENHRY, SYGVKD. CDR3 residues: CAISDRGGNGELFF. CDR3 sequence (DNA): TGTGCCATCAGTGACCGAGGGGGGAACGGGGAGCTGTTTTTT.

The chain couples TRBV20-1 to TRBJ1-4; no definite D call. Deletions cut 4 bases from V and 3 bases from J, with 6 bases between. The CDR3 has 12 amino acids. In germline, CDR1 is DFQATT, CDR2 SNEGSKA (reference sequence). The CDR3 nucleotides read TGCAGTGCTACGGGTTCTAATGAAAAACTGTTTTTT. Its protein product is CSATGSNEKLFF.

The chain recombines TRBV18 with TRBJ2-7, with D possibly being TRBD1 or TRBD2 (5 bases each). The CDR3 is 16 residues long. Trimming cost V 3 bases and J 2 bases, with 17 bases left between them. CDR1 KGHSH and CDR2 LQKENI come from the germline V gene. For the CDR3, the DNA is TGTGCCAGCTCACCGGGACCAAGGACGGTGGCCTACGAGCAGTACTTC. This encodes CASSPGPRTVAYEQYF.

The V call is TRBV6-1, the J call TRBJ1-5, with D perhaps TRBD1 (5 bases). V lost 7 bases to trimming and J lost 3 bases, with 16 bases between them. CDR3 size: 15 residues. Germline V gene lookup returns CDR1 MNHNS and CDR2 SASEGT. The chain's CDR3 is CASTALDSPNQPQHF. In nucleotides, the CDR3 is TGTGCCAGCACCGCCCTTGACAGCCCCAATCAGCCCCAGCATTTT.

V gene TRBV6-6 combines with J gene TRBJ2-7, with 11 bases fitting TRBD2. V gave up 7 bases and J gave up 7 bases; unmatched junction bases: 12. Germline V gives CDR1 MNHNY, CDR2 SVGAGI (reference sequence). The CDR3 loop spans 15 amino acids. CDR3 protein: CASIYGLAGGGEQYF. In nucleotides, the CDR3 is TGTGCCAGCATCTACGGGCTAGCGGGAGGAGGTGAGCAGTACTTC.

V usage is TRBV3-1 and J usage is TRBJ1-2; D is uncertain. The V gene lost 2 bases and the J gene lost 3 bases, with 10 bases spanning the gap. This CDR3 is built from 14 residues. Germline V CDR1 and CDR2: LGHDT, YNNKEL (reference sequence). The CDR3 loop reads CASSQYRLDYGYTF. CDR3 nucleotide sequence: TGTGCCAGCAGCCAATACCGACTGGACTATGGCTACACCTTC.

V and J are TRBV20-1 and TRBJ2-1, with 12 bases matching TRBD2. CDR1 is DFQATT, CDR2 SNEGSKA, per germline (reference sequence). The ends lost 0 bases at V and 3 bases at J; junction bases unmatched: 9. The CDR3 is made up of 18 amino acids. The CDR3 DNA follows: TGCAGTGCTAGAGATCGGGTGGGACTAGCGGGTAACTACAATGAGCAGTTCTTC. It yields the protein CSARDRVGLAGNYNEQFF.